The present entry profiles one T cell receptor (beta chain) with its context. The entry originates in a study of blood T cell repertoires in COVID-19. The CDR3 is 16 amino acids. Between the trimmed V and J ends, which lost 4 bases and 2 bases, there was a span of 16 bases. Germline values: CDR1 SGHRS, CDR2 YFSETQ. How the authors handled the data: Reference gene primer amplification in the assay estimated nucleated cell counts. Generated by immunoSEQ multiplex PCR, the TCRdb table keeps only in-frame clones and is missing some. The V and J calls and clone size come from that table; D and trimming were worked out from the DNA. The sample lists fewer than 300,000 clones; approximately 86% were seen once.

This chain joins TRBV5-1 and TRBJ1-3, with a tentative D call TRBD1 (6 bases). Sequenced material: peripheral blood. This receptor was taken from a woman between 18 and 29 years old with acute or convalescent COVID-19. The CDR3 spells CASSRGGLSTGNTIYF. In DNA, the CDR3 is TGCGCCAGCAGCCGCGGGGGCCTGAGTACTGGAAACACCATATATTTT.